This T cell receptor beta chain is from a study of STAT3 mutations in large granular lymphocyte leukemia. Study outcomes and limitations: Every T-LGLL patient had at least one immunodominant TCRbeta clonotype. Clonal expansion was inferred from other time points because no sample existed at each clone's first appearance. Differing intervals and regimens complicate linking therapy response to clone burden.

The CDR3 length is 16 residues. V trimming: 2 bases; J trimming: 0 bases; junction bases outside the gene matches: 5. Germline lookup yields CDR1 SGDLS and CDR2 YYNGEE. Generated by immunoSEQ multiplex PCR, the TCRdb table keeps only in-frame clones and is missing some. The table has about 5,900 clones, roughly 86% seen once. Notes on this clone: Its target is not known.

The source material was PBMCs. The sequence derives from a human donor with T large granular lymphocyte leukemia. Some clones in this sample may be carry-over from other donors' samples. The rearrangement joins TRBV9 to TRBJ2-1; TRBD2 aligns across 7 bases. The CDR3 DNA is TGTGCCAGCAGCGTGGGCGGGAGTCGCTCCTACAATGAGCAGTTCTTC. This codes for CASSVGGSRSYNEQFF.